Following are 30 T cell receptor beta chains from one sample sequenced in a study of T cells after yellow fever vaccination. TCRdb itself ran the 5' RACE reads through MiXCR, one entry per CDR3 protein. The sample includes 340,000 or so distinct CDR3 sequences, roughly an eighth of them seen just once. The sequencing used CD4+ T cells sorted from PBMCs, collected 15 days after the yellow fever booster vaccination. Receptors were obtained from a man between 18 and 35 years old who received the YFV17D yellow fever vaccine.

This clonotype occurred a few times. DNA of the CDR3: TGCAGTGCCCTGTTAGCGGGGGGGTCAGATACGCAGTATTTT. This codes for CSALLAGGSDTQYF. The V gene is TRBV20-1, the J gene TRBJ2-3, with 11 bases lining up with TRBD2. Trimming at V came to 6 bases and at J to 4 bases, leaving 6 bases not matched to a gene. The CDR3 is 14 residues long. Germline V gene data show CDR1 as DFQATT and CDR2 as SNEGSKA (reference sequence).

This clonotype has a handful of counts. The chain carries TRBV7-2 and TRBJ1-2, with D possibly matching TRBD1 (6 bases). Germline V lookup: CDR1 SGHTA, CDR2 FQGNSA. Trimming removed 6 bases at V and 2 bases at J, with 10 bases between. This CDR3 region has 13 residues. CDR3 sequence (DNA): TGTGCCAGCAGACAGGGATTAAACTATGGCTACACCTTC. This translates into CASRQGLNYGYTF.

The chain links TRBV7-9 to TRBJ2-1, with D uncertain. V lost 0 bases, J lost 7 bases, and 7 bases lay in between. This CDR3 region has 13 residues. Germline V gives CDR1 SEHNR, CDR2 FQNEAQ (reference sequence). The CDR3 DNA is TGTGCCAGCAGCTTAGCGGCAGTGAATGAGCAGTTCTTC. Amino acid sequence: CASSLAAVNEQFF.

The chain links TRBV18 to TRBJ1-4; D may be TRBD1 (5 bases). The CDR3 is made up of 16 amino acids. Between the trimmed V and J ends, which lost 1 base and 3 bases, there was a span of 12 bases. CDR1 and CDR2 (germline): KGHSH, LQKENI. The DNA of the CDR3 is TGTGCCAGCTCACCACGGGGCCCGGTGCCTAATGAAAAACTGTTTTTT. The encoded protein is CASSPRGPVPNEKLFF.

The rearrangement joins TRBV4-1 to TRBJ2-5, with TRBD2 matching 12 bases. J gave up 5 bases and V 3 bases, and 4 bases lay outside the gene matches. Looked up from germline, CDR1 is MGHRA and CDR2 is YSYEKL. The CDR3 spans 15 residues. The CDR3 DNA sequence: TGCGCCAGCAGCCACCTAGCGGGGGGGCAGGAGACCCAGTACTTC. Its protein is CASSHLAGGQETQYF.

This clonotype was counted only a few times. The rearrangement uses TRBV5-1 and TRBJ2-4; 10 bases line up with TRBD1. The junction had 12 bases not matched to a gene; V was cut back by 4 bases and J by 8 bases. Germline values: CDR1 SGHRS, CDR2 YFSETQ. This CDR3 contains 16 residues. CDR3 nucleotides: TGCGCCAGCAGCATGACCCGGACAGGGGGTGTGGACATTCAGTACTTC. Amino acids: CASSMTRTGGVDIQYF.

V is TRBV5-1 and J is TRBJ1-2; 7 bases align to TRBD1. The CDR3 runs to 16 residues. In germline, CDR1 is SGHRS, CDR2 YFSETQ. V trimming: 1 base; J trimming: 8 bases; junction bases outside the gene matches: 14. For the CDR3, the DNA is TGCGCCAGCAGCTTGTGGCGCACAGGGGCGGTTATCGGCTACACCTTC. This gives the protein CASSLWRTGAVIGYTF.

The chain links TRBV12-3 or TRBV12-4 to TRBJ1-3; no reliable D call. The V and J ends lost 7 bases and 5 bases respectively, with 15 bases between them. The CDR3 runs 14 residues. CDR3 coding DNA: TGTGCCAGCAACGATGGTGGCGAACGAAACACCATATATTTT. It yields the protein CASNDGGERNTIYF.

The chain has TRBV10-1 and TRBJ2-6; unclear D gene. The germline CDR1 and CDR2 sequences are WNHNN and SYGVQD (reference sequence). The V and J ends lost 9 bases and 0 bases respectively, with 9 bases between them. The CDR3 covers 14 residues. The CDR3: CARWASSGANVLTF. The DNA of the CDR3 is TGCGCCAGATGGGCTAGCTCTGGGGCCAACGTCCTGACTTTC.

This clonotype occurred a few times. The chain couples TRBV6-6 to TRBJ2-1; perhaps TRBD2 as D (6 bases). CDR1 is MNHNY, CDR2 SVGAGI, per germline (reference sequence). The CDR3 sequence is 16 residues long. Trimming cost V 2 bases and J 8 bases, with 19 bases left between them. In nucleotides, the CDR3 is TGTGCCAGCAGTTACGGGGGGTTCCAGGGATGGGATGAGCAGTTCTTC. As protein: CASSYGGFQGWDEQFF.

The chain uses TRBV19 and TRBJ2-1; 8 positions agree with TRBD2. Germline values: CDR1 LNHDA, CDR2 SQIVND (reference sequence). The CDR3 has 17 amino acids. V gave up 2 bases and J gave up 5 bases; unmatched junction bases: 11. CDR3 amino acids: CASSIITSGTTNNEQFF. CDR3 sequence (DNA): TGTGCCAGTAGTATAATAACTAGCGGCACCACCAACAATGAGCAGTTCTTC.

There are many counts of this clonotype. The rearrangement uses TRBV5-5 and TRBJ2-1, with a possible D match to TRBD2 (6 bases). The CDR3 sequence is 15 residues long. Trimming shortened V by 4 bases and J by 9 bases, and 20 bases separated the two germline ends. Germline assignment: CDR1 SGHKS and CDR2 YYEKEE (reference sequence). The CDR3 coding sequence is TGTGCCAGCAGCCCGCTGGGGGGTCTCGTGAGTGAGCAGTTCTTC. The encoded protein is CASSPLGGLVSEQFF.

This clonotype was observed a handful of times. The chain recombines TRBV4-3 with TRBJ1-2, with D unclear. This CDR3 contains 18 residues. Germline V gene sequence: CDR1 LGHNA, CDR2 YSLEER. V dropped 1 base and J dropped 4 bases, with 22 bases sitting between them. CDR3 DNA sequence: TGCGCCAGCAGCCAAGGTCGTTGGGGAGGGCAACAGCCCTATGGCTACACCTTC. Translation: CASSQGRWGGQQPYGYTF.

This clonotype was recorded at least ten times. The V and J genes are TRBV14 and TRBJ1-1; D is uncertain. Germline-derived CDR1 and CDR2 are SGHDN and FVKESK. Deletions cut 2 bases from V and 1 base from J, with 5 bases between. This CDR3 region has 13 residues. The DNA for the CDR3 is TGTGCCAGCAGCCAAAGTGGGAACACTGAAGCTTTCTTT. As protein: CASSQSGNTEAFF. Drawing the rest from reference TRBV14 and TRBJ1-1, the complete variable domain is EAGVTQFPSHSVIEKGQTVTLRCDPISGHDNLYWYRRVMGKEIKFLLHFVKESKQDESGMPNNRFLAERTGGTYSTLKVQPAELEDSGVYFCASSQSGNTEAFFGQGTRLTVV.

The rearrangement links TRBV6-6 to TRBJ1-3; 10 nucleotides agree with TRBD1. Per the germline V gene, CDR1 is MNHNY and CDR2 is SVGAGI (reference sequence). V lost 5 bases, J lost 0 bases, and 7 bases stayed unmatched. CDR3 length: 17 residues. CDR3 sequence (DNA): TGTGCCAGCAGTGCGTCCCGACAGGGGGCCTCTGGAAACACCATATATTTT. Its protein is CASSASRQGASGNTIYF.

V usage is TRBV18 and J usage is TRBJ2-3, with TRBD1 matching 7 bases. Looked up from germline, CDR1 is KGHSH and CDR2 is LQKENI. J was trimmed by 7 bases and V by 3 bases; bases with no gene match: 10. The CDR3 sequence is 15 residues long. CDR3 bases: TGTGCCAGCTCACCCCGACAGGGCGCGGAGAATACGCAGTATTTT. Protein product: CASSPRQGAENTQYF.

The gene calls are TRBV9 and TRBJ2-3, with 7 nucleotides matching TRBD2. The CDR3 is 15 residues long. Looked up from germline, CDR1 is SGDLS and CDR2 is YYNGEE. V lost 0 bases, J lost 2 bases, and 3 bases stayed unmatched. The CDR3 nucleotides are TGTGCCAGCAGCGTAGACGGGGGGTACACAGATACGCAGTATTTT. Amino acids: CASSVDGGYTDTQYF. The full variable domain, with the rest looked up from reference TRBV9 and TRBJ2-3, is DSGVTQTPKHLITATGQRVTLRCSPRSGDLSVYWYQQSLDQGLQFLIQYYNGEERAKGNILERFSAQQFPDLHSELNLSSLELGDSALYFCASSVDGGYTDTQYFGPGTRLTVL.

V is TRBV7-2 and J is TRBJ2-3; D not certain. The V end was cut by 5 bases, the J end by 2 bases, with 8 bases between. CDR3 size: 13 residues. Germline-derived CDR1 and CDR2 are SGHTA and FQGNSA. The DNA for the CDR3 is TGTGCCAGCAGCCCGCGGATCACAGATACGCAGTATTTT. This translates into CASSPRITDTQYF.

The chain is built from TRBV18 and TRBJ1-5, with TRBD1 identical over 7 bases. The ends lost 3 bases at V and 1 base at J; junction bases unmatched: 6. CDR3 size: 16 residues. Germline lookup yields CDR1 KGHSH and CDR2 LQKENI. Written as DNA, the CDR3 is TGTGCCAGCTCACCGTTCAGGACAGGCAGCAATCAGCCCCAGCATTTT. As protein: CASSPFRTGSNQPQHF.

This clonotype occurred many times. The genes are TRBV24-1 and TRBJ2-1, with TRBD1 matching over 8 bases. The CDR3 length is 16 residues. The V and J ends lost 3 bases and 6 bases, in that order; junction bases with no gene match: 9. Per germline, CDR1 KGHDR and CDR2 SFDVKD. Written as DNA, the CDR3 is TGTGCCACCAGTGATAGGACAGGGAGTGGGGGCAATGAGCAGTTCTTC. This encodes CATSDRTGSGGNEQFF.

This clonotype was counted a few times. V gene TRBV4-2 combines with J gene TRBJ2-3, with 11 bases matching TRBD2. The junction had 9 bases not matched to a gene; V was cut back by 0 bases and J by 1 base. The CDR3 has 19 residues. Germline V gene data show CDR1 as LGHNA and CDR2 as YNFKEQ. The CDR3 spells CASSQEGSGGGSGTDTQYF. The CDR3 DNA sequence: TGTGCCAGCAGCCAAGAGGGTAGCGGGGGGGGTTCTGGCACAGATACGCAGTATTTT.

V gene TRBV24-1 combines with J gene TRBJ1-5, with 9 bases lining up with TRBD1. After removal of 5 bases from V and 1 base from J, the junction contained 14 bases not matched to a gene. Per the germline V gene, CDR1 is KGHDR and CDR2 is SFDVKD. The CDR3 loop spans 19 amino acids. CDR3 residues: CATSAGGQGGLWSNQPQHF. The CDR3 nucleotides are TGTGCCACCAGTGCCGGGGGACAGGGAGGTTTGTGGAGCAATCAGCCCCAGCATTTT.

This clonotype was detected only a few times. The rearrangement joins TRBV7-8 to TRBJ2-7; maybe TRBD1 (6 bases). The CDR3 is 16 amino acids. V dropped 4 bases and J dropped 4 bases, with 20 bases sitting between them. Looked up from germline, CDR1 is SGHVS and CDR2 is FQNEAQ. CDR3 sequence (DNA): TGTGCCAGCAGCTGGGGGCCCGAGGGATCGATATACGAGCAGTACTTC. Translating it yields CASSWGPEGSIYEQYF.

The chain recombines TRBV19 with TRBJ1-4; TRBD1 matches 10 bases. The CDR3 extends over 15 amino acids. Looked up from germline, CDR1 is LNHDA and CDR2 is SQIVND (reference sequence). V lost 5 bases and J lost 6; bases outside the gene matches: 6. Written as DNA, the CDR3 is TGTGCCAGTAGTCGCCAGACAGGGGGCGATGAAAAACTGTTTTTT. Translating it yields CASSRQTGGDEKLFF. The variable domain in full, with the rest retrieved from reference TRBV19 and TRBJ1-4, is DGGITQSPKYLFRKEGQNVTLSCEQNLNHDAMYWYRQDPGQGLRLIYYSQIVNDFQKGDIAEGYSVSREKKESFPLTVTSAQKNPTAFYLCASSRQTGGDEKLFFGSGTQLSVL.

This clonotype was found many times. The rearrangement uses TRBV6-1 and TRBJ2-6; D gene uncertain. The CDR3 length is 20 residues. From germline, CDR1 is MNHNS and CDR2 SASEGT. Trimming left V 2 bases short and J 0 bases short, with 20 bases between. The DNA for the CDR3 is TGTGCCAGCAGTGAAAGTTTAACGCAAGTCCATTTCTCTGGGGCCAACGTCCTGACTTTC. Translated, it gives CASSESLTQVHFSGANVLTF.

This rearrangement joins TRBV10-3 to TRBJ2-3; possible D gene TRBD1, 6 bases. Per the germline V gene, CDR1 is ENHRY and CDR2 is SYGVKD. This CDR3 has 13 amino acids. Trimming cost V 8 bases and J 1 base, with 10 bases left between them. DNA for the CDR3: TGTGCCATCGGGAGACAGGGCACAGATACGCAGTATTTT. The encoded protein is CAIGRQGTDTQYF.

The sample holds many counts of this clonotype. The chain combines TRBV15 with TRBJ2-2; D might be TRBD1 or TRBD2, each matching 6 bases. Germline CDR1 is LNHNV and CDR2 is YYDKDF (reference sequence). The CDR3 is 13 amino acids. The V end was cut by 3 bases, the J end by 6 bases, with 8 bases between. CDR3 bases: TGTGCCACCAGCAGCGGGGGCTCCGGGGAGCTGTTTTTT. Amino acid sequence: CATSSGGSGELFF.

There are many counts of this clonotype. The rearrangement uses TRBV2 and TRBJ1-1, with D possibly matching TRBD1 (6 bases). V shed 5 bases and J shed 4 bases, with 11 bases lying between them. Germline-derived CDR1 and CDR2 are SNHLY and FYNNEI. The CDR3 loop spans 13 amino acids. The CDR3 DNA is TGTGCCAGCAGTCCGCAGGGGAGCACTGAAGCTTTCTTT. It is translated as CASSPQGSTEAFF.

This clonotype has only a few counts. The chain links TRBV10-3 to TRBJ2-4; 8 bases are shared with TRBD1. The CDR3 covers 13 residues. The junction had 10 bases not matched to a gene; V was cut back by 11 bases and J by 7 bases. Germline assignment: CDR1 ENHRY and CDR2 SYGVKD. This CDR3 is CASQTGEANIQYF. The CDR3 nucleotides are TGTGCCTCCCAGACAGGGGAGGCCAACATTCAGTACTTC.

This clonotype was counted only a few times. The gene calls are TRBV7-3 and TRBJ2-3; D is uncertain. The germline V gene encodes CDR1 SGHTA and CDR2 FQGTGA. The V and J ends lost 2 bases and 7 bases respectively, with 10 bases between them. This CDR3 is built from 13 residues. The CDR3 DNA follows: TGTGCCAGCAGCTTATTCCCCAGAAATACGCAGTATTTT. Its protein is CASSLFPRNTQYF.